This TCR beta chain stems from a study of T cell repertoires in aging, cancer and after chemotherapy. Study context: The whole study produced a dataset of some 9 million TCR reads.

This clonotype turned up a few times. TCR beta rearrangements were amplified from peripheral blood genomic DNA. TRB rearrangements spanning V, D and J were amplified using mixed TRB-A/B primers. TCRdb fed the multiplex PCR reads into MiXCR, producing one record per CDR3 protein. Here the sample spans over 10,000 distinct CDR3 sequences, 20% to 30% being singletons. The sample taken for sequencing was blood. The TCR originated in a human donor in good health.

CDR3 sequence reads: CASSYEGGGGETQYF. CDR3 bases: TGTGCCAGCAGCTACGAGGGAGGGGGCGGGGAGACCCAGTACTTC. The genes are TRBV5-5 and TRBJ2-5; D tentatively reads TRBD1 or TRBD2 (7 bases each). Between the trimmed V and J ends, which lost 3 bases and 5 bases, there was a span of 17 bases. Germline CDR1 SGHKS, CDR2 YYEKEE (reference sequence). This CDR3 is built from 15 residues.